One and the same sample provided the 8 T cell receptor beta chains below, sequenced in a study of T cells in Graves' hyperthyroidism and ophthalmopathy (dated by TCRdb to about 2019). Library creation used multiplex PCR. Data came from an Illumina HiSeq 2000. TCR beta CDR3 regions were amplified from RNA transcripts. The TCR CDR3 was subjected to a first round of RT-PCR using the HTBI primer set and the Qiagen OneStep RT-PCR kit. TCRdb reprocessing: public reads trimmed at Q25 with fastp, clones called with MiXCR, in-frame beta chains kept. Duplicate CDR3 protein sequences are folded into a single record with the most common DNA and genes. Here the sample has hundreds of thousands of distinct CDR3 sequences; 38% occur a single time. The biggest ten clones account for approximately 8.7% of the sample. The sequenced sample was blood. All receptors derive from a man aged 18 to 29 with Graves' hyperthyroidism.

Comments on this clonotype: A much larger clone is a single base away; this may be a read error. The V and J genes are TRBV15 and TRBJ2-7; 7 bases map to TRBD1. Germline V gene lookup returns CDR1 LNHNV and CDR2 YYDKDF (reference sequence). The CDR3 totals 15 residues. CDR3 DNA: TGTGCCACCAGCAGAGATCAAGGGGGCGCCTACGAGCAGCACTTC. Translating it yields CATSRDQGGAYEQHF.

The table lists this clonotype with a few counts. The chain joins TRBV5-1 to TRBJ1-1; D possibly corresponds to TRBD1 (5 bases). Trimming pared 4 bases from V and 7 bases from J, leaving 11 bases between. This CDR3 comprises 12 residues. CDR1 and CDR2 (germline): SGHRS, YFSETQ. The CDR3 DNA is TGCGCCAGCAGCCCCCGCGGGGGTGAAGCTTTCTTT. This encodes CASSPRGGEAFF.

This clonotype was counted many times. The CDR3 sequence is CASSQEAGTEYNSPLHF. CDR3 sequence (DNA): TGTGCCAGCAGCCAAGAGGCGGGGACAGAATATAATTCACCCCTCCACTTT. The chain links TRBV14 to TRBJ1-6; 7 nucleotides match TRBD1. The germline gives CDR1 SGHDN, CDR2 FVKESK. The CDR3 has 17 residues. Germline trimming cut 0 bases from V and 4 bases from J; bases unmatched to any gene: 6.

Remarks on this clonotype: This may come from a read error, since a much larger clone is one base off. DNA of the CDR3: TGTGCCAGCAGTTCCGGGACTAGCTTCGGGGAGACCCAGTACTTC. It translates to CASSSGTSFGETQYF. The V gene is TRBV2, the J gene TRBJ2-5, with 9 bases that match TRBD2. The CDR3 is 15 amino acids. V gave up 5 bases and J gave up 5 bases; unmatched junction bases: 9. Germline V gives CDR1 SNHLY, CDR2 FYNNEI.

This clonotype has ten or more counts. The gene calls are TRBV29-1 and TRBJ2-7, with TRBD2 matching over 8 bases. The J segment lost 3 bases and the V segment lost 3 bases, leaving 4 bases of the junction unmatched. The CDR3 sequence is 13 residues long. Germline CDR1 is SQVTM and CDR2 is ANQGSEA. CDR3 in DNA: TGCAGCGTTGACGGCGGGAGGAACTACGAGCAGTACTTC. This translates into CSVDGGRNYEQYF.

This clonotype was counted many times. The CDR3 protein is CATSSGANVLTF. The CDR3, as DNA: TGTGCCACCTCATCTGGGGCCAACGTCCTGACTTTC. The chain couples TRBV12-3 or TRBV12-4 to TRBJ2-6; D uncertain. Trimming shortened V by 10 bases and J by 1 base, and 5 bases separated the two germline ends. The CDR3 extends over 12 amino acids.

The chain is built from TRBV10-3 and TRBJ1-5; D is possibly TRBD1 (6 bases). The germline gives CDR1 ENHRY, CDR2 SYGVKD. Trimming took 6 bases from V and 0 from J, leaving 12 bases between them. The CDR3 length is 15 residues. The CDR3 reads CAIRQGTYSNQPQHF. The CDR3 DNA sequence: TGTGCCATCAGGCAAGGGACATATAGCAATCAGCCCCAGCATTTT.

The chain combines TRBV5-5 with TRBJ1-1; 8 bases fit TRBD1. There are 17 residues in the CDR3. With V trimmed by 1 base and J by 5 bases, 13 bases remained unmatched. Germline V gene sequence: CDR1 SGHKS, CDR2 YYEKEE (reference sequence). CDR3 protein: CASSLLIGRQGRTEAFF. Here the CDR3 DNA reads TGTGCCAGCAGCTTGTTGATTGGGCGACAGGGGAGGACTGAAGCTTTCTTT. The entire variable domain, with the rest obtained from reference TRBV5-5 and TRBJ1-1, is as follows: DAGVTQSPTHLIKTRGQQVTLRCSPISGHKSVSWYQQVLGQGPQFIFQYYEKEERGRGNFPDRFSARQFPNYSSELNVNALLLGDSALYLCASSLLIGRQGRTEAFFGQGTRLTVV.